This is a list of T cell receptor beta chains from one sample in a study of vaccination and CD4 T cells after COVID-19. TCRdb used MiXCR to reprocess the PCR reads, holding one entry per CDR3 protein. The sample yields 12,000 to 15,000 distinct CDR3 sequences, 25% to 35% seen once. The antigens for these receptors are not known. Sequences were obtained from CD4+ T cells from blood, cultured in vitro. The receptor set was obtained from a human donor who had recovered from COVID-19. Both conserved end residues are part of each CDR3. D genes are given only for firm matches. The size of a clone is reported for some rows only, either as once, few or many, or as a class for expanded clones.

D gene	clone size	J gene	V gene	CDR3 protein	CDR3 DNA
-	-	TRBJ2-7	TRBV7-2	CASSLYSGASYEQYF	TGTGCCAGCAGCTTATACTCCGGGGCCTCCTACGAGCAGTACTTC
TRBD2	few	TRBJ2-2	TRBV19	CASRGLAGVRGNTGELFF	TGTGCCAGTAGGGGACTAGCGGGGGTCCGGGGCAACACCGGGGAGCTGTTTTTT
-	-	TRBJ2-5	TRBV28	CASSPLPPGDETQYF	TGTGCCAGCAGTCCCCTTCCCCCCGGGGACGAGACCCAGTACTTC
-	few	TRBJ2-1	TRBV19	CASSPAVWGDFFREQFF	TGTGCCAGTAGTCCCGCGGTTTGGGGCGACTTCTTCCGCGAGCAGTTCTTC
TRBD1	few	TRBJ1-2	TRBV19	CASTGRDRVYGYTF	TGTGCCAGTACGGGACGGGACAGGGTCTATGGCTACACCTTC
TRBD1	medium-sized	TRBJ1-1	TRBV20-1	CSARGLTGDTEAFF	TGCAGTGCTAGAGGTTTGACAGGGGACACTGAAGCTTTCTTT
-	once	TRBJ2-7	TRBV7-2	CASSLGTGYYEQYF	TGTGCCAGCAGCTTAGGCACAGGGTACTACGAGCAGTACTTC
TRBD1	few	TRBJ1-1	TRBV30	CAWTSGQGFVGEAFF	TGTGCCTGGACGTCGGGACAGGGTTTCGTGGGTGAAGCTTTCTTT
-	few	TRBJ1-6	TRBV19	CASRSKGQDSPLHF	TGTGCCAGTAGATCTAAAGGGCAGGATTCACCCCTCCACTTT
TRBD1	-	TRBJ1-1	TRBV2	CASSRQGYTEAFF	TGTGCCAGCAGCCGACAGGGCTACACTGAAGCTTTCTTT
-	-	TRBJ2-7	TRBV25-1	CASSEWSGGNSYEQYF	TGTGCCAGCAGTGAATGGAGTGGGGGGAACTCCTACGAGCAGTACTTC
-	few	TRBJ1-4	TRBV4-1	CASSPGLRNEKLFF	TGCGCCAGCAGCCCCGGACTCAGGAATGAAAAACTGTTTTTT
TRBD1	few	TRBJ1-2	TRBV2	CASSEIQGNYGYTF	TGTGCCAGCAGCGAGATACAGGGGAACTATGGCTACACCTTC
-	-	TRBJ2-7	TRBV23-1	CASSLQTRAKVSYEQYF	TGCGCCAGCAGTCTCCAAACACGGGCCAAGGTCTCCTACGAGCAGTACTTC
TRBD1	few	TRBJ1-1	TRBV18	CASSLGQGDTEAFF	TGTGCCAGCTCCCTCGGACAGGGGGACACTGAAGCTTTCTTT
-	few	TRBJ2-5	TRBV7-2	CASTNRVGSETQYF	TGTGCCAGCACCAACAGGGTGGGATCGGAGACCCAGTACTTC
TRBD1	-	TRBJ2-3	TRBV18	CASSQTQGAADTQYF	TGTGCCAGCTCACAAACTCAGGGGGCAGCAGATACGCAGTATTTT
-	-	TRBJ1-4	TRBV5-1	CASSLSGEKLFF	TGCGCCAGCAGCTTGTCGGGGGAAAAACTGTTTTTT
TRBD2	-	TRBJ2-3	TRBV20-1	CSAPPPGLAPDTQYF	TGCAGTGCTCCACCTCCGGGACTAGCGCCAGATACGCAGTATTTT
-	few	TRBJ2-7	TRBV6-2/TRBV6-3	CASSYTLLGDEQYF	TGTGCCAGCAGTTACACCCTATTGGGGGACGAGCAGTACTTC
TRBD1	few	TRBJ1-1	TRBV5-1	CASSFGDRGMNTEAFF	TGCGCCAGCAGCTTTGGGGACAGGGGTATGAACACTGAAGCTTTCTTT
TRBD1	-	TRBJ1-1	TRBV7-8	CASSLGVGTGGRAFF	TGTGCCAGCAGCTTAGGGGTCGGGACAGGGGGCCGCGCTTTCTTT
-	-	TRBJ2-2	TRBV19	CASSIYRNTGELFF	TGTGCCAGTAGTATTTACAGGAACACCGGGGAGCTGTTTTTT
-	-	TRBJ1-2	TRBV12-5	CASGLARLGMNYGYTF	TGTGCTAGTGGTTTGGCCCGGCTGGGAATGAACTATGGCTACACCTTC
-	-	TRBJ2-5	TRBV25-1	CASSEWGGGAETQYF	TGTGCCAGCAGTGAATGGGGAGGGGGGGCGGAGACCCAGTACTTC
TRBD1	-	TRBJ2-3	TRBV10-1	CASSDSGLGGWTDTQYF	TGCGCCAGCAGTGATTCGGGTTTAGGGGGCTGGACAGATACGCAGTATTTT
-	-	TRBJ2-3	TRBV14	CASSQDGPGRNTQYF	TGTGCCAGCAGCCAAGATGGTCCAGGGCGGAATACGCAGTATTTT
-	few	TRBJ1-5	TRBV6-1	CASSEGPSGNQPQHF	TGTGCCAGCAGTGAAGGTCCGTCGGGCAATCAGCCCCAGCATTTT
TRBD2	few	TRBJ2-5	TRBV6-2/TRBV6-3	CASSPAGTSGGAKETQYF	TGTGCCAGCAGTCCCGCCGGGACTAGCGGGGGGGCCAAAGAGACCCAGTACTTC
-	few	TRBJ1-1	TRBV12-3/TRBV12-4	CASSSKANTEAFF	TGTGCCAGCAGTTCGAAGGCTAACACTGAAGCTTTCTTT
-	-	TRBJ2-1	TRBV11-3	CASTHLGWGAPRANYDEQFF	TGTGCCAGCACCCACCTAGGATGGGGGGCCCCAAGGGCGAATTACGATGAGCAGTTCTTC
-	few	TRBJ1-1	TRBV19	CASSASEGGTEAFF	TGTGCCAGTAGTGCCTCGGAAGGGGGCACTGAAGCTTTCTTT
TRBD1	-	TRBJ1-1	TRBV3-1	CASSHARQGGGRNTEAFF	TGTGCCAGCAGCCATGCCCGACAGGGAGGAGGGAGGAACACTGAAGCTTTCTTT
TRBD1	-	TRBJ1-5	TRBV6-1	CASGDRQGGQPQHF	TGTGCCAGCGGTGACCGACAGGGTGGTCAGCCCCAGCATTTT
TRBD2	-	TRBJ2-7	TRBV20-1	CSAREGKAGGTYEQYF	TGCAGTGCTAGAGAGGGGAAAGCGGGGGGTACCTACGAGCAGTACTTC
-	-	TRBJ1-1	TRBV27	CASIRETEAFF	TGTGCCAGCATTCGGGAAACTGAAGCTTTCTTT
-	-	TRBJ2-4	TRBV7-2	CASSLGSTKNIQYF	TGTGCCAGCAGCTTAGGCTCAACCAAAAACATTCAGTACTTC
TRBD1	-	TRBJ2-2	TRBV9	CASSPKDRGRAGELFF	TGTGCCAGCAGCCCCAAGGACAGGGGGCGGGCCGGGGAGCTGTTTTTT
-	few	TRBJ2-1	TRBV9	CASSVKGQYYNEQFF	TGTGCCAGCAGCGTGAAGGGACAATACTACAATGAGCAGTTCTTC
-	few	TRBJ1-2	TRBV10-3	CAISERTALYGYTF	TGTGCCATCAGTGAGAGGACAGCTCTCTATGGCTACACCTTC
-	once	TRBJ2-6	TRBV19	CASSQAGANVLTF	TGTGCCAGTAGTCAAGCTGGGGCCAACGTCCTGACTTTC
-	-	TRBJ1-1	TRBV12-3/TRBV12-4	CASSQTVRGNTEAFF	TGTGCCAGCAGTCAGACAGTGCGTGGGAACACTGAAGCTTTCTTT
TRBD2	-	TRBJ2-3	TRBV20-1	CSASVGGKITTDTQYF	TGCAGTGCTAGTGTGGGGGGGAAGATAACCACAGATACGCAGTATTTT
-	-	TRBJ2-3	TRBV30	CAWSTLDIPSTDTQYF	TGTGCCTGGAGTACCCTAGACATACCAAGCACAGATACGCAGTATTTT